Described below is a single TCR beta chain sequence and its context. Original analysis: Reference gene primer amplification in the assay estimated nucleated cell counts. Using immunoSEQ multiplex PCR, the repertoire was profiled, and TCRdb retains in-frame clones only, with some absent. From that table come the V and J calls and clone size; the DNA was used to work out D and trimming. The sample includes about 98,000 clones, 75% to 95% of them seen just once. These data are taken from a study of blood T cell repertoires in COVID-19. Study-wide context: COVID-19 samples collected from the United States, Italy and Spain covered acute and convalescent phases. PBMCs, B-cell-depleted T cells, or T cells provided the cDNA or gDNA that made up the material.

This CDR3 contains 14 residues. The rearrangement links TRBV12-1 to TRBJ1-1; the table's TRBD1 call for D was not verified on the DNA. TRBV12-1 is termed a pseudogene. The sample consisted of peripheral blood. The TCR was taken from a man younger than 30 with acute or convalescent COVID-19. This CDR3 is CASSQETGGTEAFF. CDR3 in DNA: TGTGCCAGCAGCCAAGAGACAGGGGGCACTGAAGCTTTCTTT.